This T cell receptor beta chain was found in a study of shared clonotypes between healthy human individuals. This clone was seen just once. The target antigen is unknown. For every subset, genomic DNA was evenly distributed across several immunoSEQ plates. Assay: immunoSEQ multiplex PCR; the TCRdb copy retains only in-frame clones and omits some. Here the sample spans about 1.4 million clones, around 97% being singletons. Study-level findings and limits: The expectation was that sequencing depth would affect clonotype sharing among donors. Among several donors, roughly 5.4% of naive CD4 clonotypes were found in common.

The CDR3 runs to 17 residues. Looked up from germline, CDR1 is WNHNN and CDR2 is SYGVQD (reference sequence). The V gene end was trimmed by 5 bases and the J gene end by 0 bases; junction bases not matched to a gene: 11. The sequenced material came from naive CD4+ T cells sorted from blood. Described subset: CD45RA+ positively selected. V gene TRBV10-1 combines with J gene TRBJ2-3; TRBD1 matches 7 bases. The receptor was isolated from a man under 40 in good health. CDR3 sequence reads: CASSRGSRTGSTDTQYF. In DNA, the CDR3 is TGCGCCAGCAGTAGGGGCTCTAGGACAGGAAGCACAGATACGCAGTATTTT.